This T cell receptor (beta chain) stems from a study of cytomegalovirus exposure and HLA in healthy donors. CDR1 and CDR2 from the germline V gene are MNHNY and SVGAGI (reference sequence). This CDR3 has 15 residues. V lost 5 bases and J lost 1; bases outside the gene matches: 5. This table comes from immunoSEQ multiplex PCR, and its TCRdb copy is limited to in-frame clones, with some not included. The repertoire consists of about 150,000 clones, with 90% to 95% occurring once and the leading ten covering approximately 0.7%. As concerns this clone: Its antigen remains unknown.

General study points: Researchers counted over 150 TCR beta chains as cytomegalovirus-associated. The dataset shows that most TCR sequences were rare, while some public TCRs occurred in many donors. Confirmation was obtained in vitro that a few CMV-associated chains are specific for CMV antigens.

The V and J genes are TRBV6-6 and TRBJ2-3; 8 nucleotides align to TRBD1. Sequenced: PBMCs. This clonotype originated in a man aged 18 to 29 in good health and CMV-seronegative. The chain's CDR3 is CASSLTGGGTDTQYF. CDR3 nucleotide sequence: TGTGCCAGCAGTCTAACAGGGGGAGGCACAGATACGCAGTATTTT.